These T cell receptor beta chains were read from a single sample in a study of blood T cell repertoires in COVID-19. TCRdb keeps only in-frame clones here, not all; method: immunoSEQ multiplex PCR. The sample contains 300,000 to 450,000 clones, more than 80% of which appear only once. Material: PBMCs or T cells enriched from blood (not recorded which). The origin of the receptors is a man younger than 35 who had recovered from COVID-19. Each CDR3 is given with its conserved first and last residue.

v_call	j_call	cdr3_aa
TRBV27	TRBJ2-2	CATSYTKTRNTGELFF
TRBV5-5	TRBJ1-3	CASTLRGQGNTIYF
TRBV6-5	TRBJ1-2	CASGSGGGLTYGYTF
TRBV12-3/TRBV12-4	TRBJ2-4	CASRGSTGGIQYF
TRBV6-1	TRBJ2-5	CASSERLAVQETQYF
TRBV7-9	TRBJ2-2	CASSSRGDTGELFF
TRBV28	TRBJ1-6	CASSLSVVAGRNSPLHF
TRBV5-5	TRBJ1-1	CASSLGVTQGREAFF
TRBV7-9	TRBJ1-4	CASSLARQGEKLFF
TRBV6-5	TRBJ1-2	CASSRAGGAYGYTF
TRBV6-2/TRBV6-3	TRBJ1-5	CASSYDRDRSRQPQHF
TRBV6-7	TRBJ1-6	CASSYPQGSPSYNSPLHF
TRBV19	TRBJ1-2	CASSRDSLYGYTF
TRBV7-8	TRBJ2-2	CASSLVSLAGGLGELFF
TRBV5-1	TRBJ2-1	CASSSRGSGIYNEQFF
TRBV7-9	TRBJ2-7	CASSAQGYEQYF
TRBV6-2/TRBV6-3	TRBJ2-2	CASRYRDGELFF
TRBV7-2	TRBJ2-7	CASSLATGGQYEQYF
TRBV24-1	TRBJ2-5	CATSDFGVGETQYF
TRBV11-2	TRBJ2-7	CASSSSRSWLADYEQYF
TRBV10-1	TRBJ1-3	CASDNRDSGNTIYF
TRBV30	TRBJ2-1	CAWSGLAGLVYNEQFF
TRBV18	TRBJ2-7	CASFTLRDKAYEQYF
TRBV4-2	TRBJ2-7	CASSQYPVELADPKKSYEQYF
TRBV2	TRBJ1-5	CASSAHRQGAFQPQHF
TRBV27	TRBJ2-7	CASAPRTSGNSYEQYF
TRBV18	TRBJ2-7	CASSPSGQNYEQYF
TRBV6-4	TRBJ2-1	CASSAEPTSPYNEQFF
TRBV4-3	TRBJ2-1	CASSQDLGLINEQFF
TRBV4-1	TRBJ1-5	CASSQDTQVNQPQHF
TRBV28	TRBJ1-3	CASRTPTGTGKGNTIYF
TRBV6-5	TRBJ2-3	CATGRSGEDTQYF
TRBV5-6	TRBJ1-2	CASSIYGQGNYGYTF
TRBV9	TRBJ2-1	CASSVTSGPSSYNEQFF
TRBV7-8	TRBJ2-2	CASSTLAGGPLGELFF
TRBV18	TRBJ2-1	CASSPGTGGTYNEQFF
TRBV6-5	TRBJ1-2	CASSYNRGGGNYGYTF
TRBV19	TRBJ1-1	CASNMGSGFPTEAFF
TRBV28	TRBJ2-7	CASSLSTQGEDYEQYF
TRBV24-1	TRBJ1-2	CATSDPQGQGGGYTF
TRBV7-9	TRBJ1-4	CASSLVPQAKEKLFF
TRBV5-1	TRBJ2-3	CASSFFGIDTDTQYF
TRBV7-2	TRBJ2-7	CASSLVQRETYEQYF
TRBV18	TRBJ1-4	CASQKSTGPEKLFF
TRBV5-1	TRBJ2-3	CASSLRPVGEADTQYF
TRBV30	TRBJ1-5	CAWSVDSLGQPQHF
TRBV11-2	TRBJ1-2	CAAYDTDNNYGYTF
TRBV5-1	TRBJ2-7	CASSLSGDRVGEQYF